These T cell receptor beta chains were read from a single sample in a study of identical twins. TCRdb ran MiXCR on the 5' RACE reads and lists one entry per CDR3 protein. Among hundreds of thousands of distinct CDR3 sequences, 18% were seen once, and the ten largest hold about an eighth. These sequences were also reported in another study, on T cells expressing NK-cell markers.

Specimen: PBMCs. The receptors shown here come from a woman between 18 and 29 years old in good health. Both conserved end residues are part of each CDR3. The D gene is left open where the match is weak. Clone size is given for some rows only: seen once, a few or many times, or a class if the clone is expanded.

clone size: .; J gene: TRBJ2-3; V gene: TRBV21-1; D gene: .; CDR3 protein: CASMPRVAELTDTQYF; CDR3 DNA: TGTGCCAGCATGCCAAGGGTAGCGGAGCTCACAGATACGCAGTATTTT
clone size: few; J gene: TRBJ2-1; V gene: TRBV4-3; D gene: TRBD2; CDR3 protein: CASSQATSAPYNEQFF; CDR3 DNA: TGCGCCAGCAGCCAAGCGACTAGCGCCCCATACAATGAGCAGTTCTTC
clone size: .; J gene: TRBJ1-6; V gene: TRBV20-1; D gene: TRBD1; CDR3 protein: CSARWDRDSPLHF; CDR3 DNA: TGCAGTGCTAGATGGGACAGGGATTCACCCCTCCACTTT
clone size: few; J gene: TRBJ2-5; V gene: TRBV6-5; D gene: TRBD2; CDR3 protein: CASSYSYSGRRETQYF; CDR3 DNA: TGTGCCAGCAGTTACTCTTATAGCGGGAGACGGGAGACCCAGTACTTC
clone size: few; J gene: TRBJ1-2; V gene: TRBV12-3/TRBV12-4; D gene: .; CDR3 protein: CASSLAGAIYGYTF; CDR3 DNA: TGTGCCAGCAGTTTAGCCGGGGCGATATATGGCTACACCTTC
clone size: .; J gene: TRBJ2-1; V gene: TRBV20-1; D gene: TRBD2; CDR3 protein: CSAPEGLAGENEQFF; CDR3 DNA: TGCAGTGCCCCAGAGGGACTAGCGGGAGAGAATGAGCAGTTCTTC
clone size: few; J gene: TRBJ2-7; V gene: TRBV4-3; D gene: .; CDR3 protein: CASSQDYGYLQYF; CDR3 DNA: TGCGCCAGCAGCCAAGATTACGGCTACTTGCAGTACTTC
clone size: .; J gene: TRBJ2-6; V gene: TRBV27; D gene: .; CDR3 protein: CASSREAAGANVLTF; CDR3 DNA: TGTGCCAGCAGTAGGGAGGCGGCTGGGGCCAACGTCCTGACTTTC
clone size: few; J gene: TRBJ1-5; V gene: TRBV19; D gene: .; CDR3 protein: CASSWGQGNNQPQHF; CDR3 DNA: TGTGCCAGTAGTTGGGGGCAGGGGAACAATCAGCCCCAGCATTTT
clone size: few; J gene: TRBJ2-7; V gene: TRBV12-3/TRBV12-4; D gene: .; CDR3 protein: CASGQGRFSYEQYF; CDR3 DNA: TGTGCCAGTGGCCAGGGGCGCTTCTCCTACGAGCAGTACTTC
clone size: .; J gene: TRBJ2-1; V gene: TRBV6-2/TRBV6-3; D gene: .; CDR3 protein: CASRGTRGYYEQFF; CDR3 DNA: TGTGCCAGCAGGGGGACCCGGGGGTATTATGAGCAGTTCTTC
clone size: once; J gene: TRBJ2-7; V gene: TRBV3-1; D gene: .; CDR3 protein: CASSTPGTTYEQYF; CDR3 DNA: TGTGCCAGCAGCACTCCCGGGACAACCTACGAGCAGTACTTC
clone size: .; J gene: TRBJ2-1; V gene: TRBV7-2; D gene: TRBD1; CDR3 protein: CASTKSGQGVNEQFF; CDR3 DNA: TGTGCCAGCACCAAGAGTGGACAGGGGGTGAATGAGCAGTTCTTC
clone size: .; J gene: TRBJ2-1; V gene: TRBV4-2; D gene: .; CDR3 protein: CASSQDGRTVYNEQFF; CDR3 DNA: TGTGCCAGCAGCCAAGACGGTAGGACAGTCTACAATGAGCAGTTCTTC
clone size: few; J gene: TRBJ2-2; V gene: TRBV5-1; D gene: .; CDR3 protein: CASSLAFPNTGELFF; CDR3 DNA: TGCGCCAGCAGCTTGGCTTTTCCGAACACCGGGGAGCTGTTTTTT
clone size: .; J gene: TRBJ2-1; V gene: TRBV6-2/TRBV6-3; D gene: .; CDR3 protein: CASSYSRDQQGSSYNEQFF; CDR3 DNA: TGTGCCAGCAGTTACTCGAGGGACCAACAAGGTAGCTCCTACAATGAGCAGTTCTTC
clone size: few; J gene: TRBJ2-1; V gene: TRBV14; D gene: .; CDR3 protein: CASSQSSSRQGQFF; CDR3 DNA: TGTGCCAGCAGCCAGTCTAGCTCCCGGCAGGGGCAGTTCTTC
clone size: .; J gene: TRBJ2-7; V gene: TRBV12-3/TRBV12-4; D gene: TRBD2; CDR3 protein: CASSFGGGDYEQYF; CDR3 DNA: TGTGCCAGCAGTTTCGGGGGGGGAGACTACGAGCAGTACTTC
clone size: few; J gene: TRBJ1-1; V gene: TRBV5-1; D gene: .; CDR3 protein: CASTRDSRNTEAFF; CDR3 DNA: TGCGCCAGCACCAGAGACAGCAGAAACACTGAAGCTTTCTTT
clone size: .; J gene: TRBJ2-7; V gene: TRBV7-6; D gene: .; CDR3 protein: CASSDTTSYEQYF; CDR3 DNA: TGTGCCAGCAGCGATACAACCTCCTACGAGCAGTACTTC
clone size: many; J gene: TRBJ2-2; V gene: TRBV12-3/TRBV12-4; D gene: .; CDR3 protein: CASRAPHTGELFF; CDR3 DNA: TGTGCCAGCAGGGCTCCCCACACCGGGGAGCTGTTTTTT
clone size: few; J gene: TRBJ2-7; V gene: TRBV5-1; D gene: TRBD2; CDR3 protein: CASSPSGSKYEQYF; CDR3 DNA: TGCGCCAGCAGCCCTAGCGGGAGTAAGTACGAGCAGTACTTC
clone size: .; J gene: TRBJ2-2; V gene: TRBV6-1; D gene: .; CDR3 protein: CASRMGFGELFF; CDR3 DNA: TGTGCCAGCAGGATGGGGTTCGGGGAGCTGTTTTTT
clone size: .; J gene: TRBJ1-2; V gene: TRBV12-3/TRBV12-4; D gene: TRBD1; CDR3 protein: CASSVGQGVGGYTF; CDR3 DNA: TGTGCCAGCAGTGTCGGACAGGGTGTAGGCGGCTACACCTTC
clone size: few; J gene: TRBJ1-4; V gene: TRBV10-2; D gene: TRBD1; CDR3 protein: CASSEMGQGAPSMF; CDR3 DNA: TGCGCCAGCAGTGAGATGGGACAGGGGGCCCCCTCTATGTTT
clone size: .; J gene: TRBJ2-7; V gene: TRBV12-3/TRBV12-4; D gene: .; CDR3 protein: CASSLSMGHGEQYF; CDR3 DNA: TGTGCCAGCAGCCTATCAATGGGGCATGGCGAGCAGTACTTC
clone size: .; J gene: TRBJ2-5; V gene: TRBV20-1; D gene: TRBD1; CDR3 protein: CSAWDRAKGTQYF; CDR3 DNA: TGCAGTGCTTGGGACAGGGCGAAGGGGACCCAGTACTTC
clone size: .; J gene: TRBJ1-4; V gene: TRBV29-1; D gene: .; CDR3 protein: CSGGYNEKLFF; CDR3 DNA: TGCAGCGGGGGCTATAATGAAAAACTGTTTTTT
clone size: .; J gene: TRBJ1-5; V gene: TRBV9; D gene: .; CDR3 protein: CASSVGLREDQPQHF; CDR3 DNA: TGTGCCAGCAGCGTAGGACTCCGGGAAGATCAGCCCCAGCATTTT
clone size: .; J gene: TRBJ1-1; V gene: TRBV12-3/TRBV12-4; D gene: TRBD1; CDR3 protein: CASSFVGQGAEAFF; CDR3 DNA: TGTGCCAGCAGTTTCGTCGGACAGGGCGCTGAAGCTTTCTTT
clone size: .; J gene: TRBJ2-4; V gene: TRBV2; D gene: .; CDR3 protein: CASRAFAKNIQYF; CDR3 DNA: TGTGCCAGCAGGGCCTTCGCCAAAAACATTCAGTACTTC
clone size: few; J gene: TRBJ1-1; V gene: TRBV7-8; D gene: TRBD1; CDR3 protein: CASSQDRIAEAFF; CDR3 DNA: TGTGCCAGCAGCCAGGACAGGATCGCTGAAGCTTTCTTT
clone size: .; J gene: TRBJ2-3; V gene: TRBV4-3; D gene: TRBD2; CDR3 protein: CASSQDRTGGLRDTQYF; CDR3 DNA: TGCGCCAGCAGCCAAGATAGGACGGGAGGGTTGAGAGATACGCAGTATTTT
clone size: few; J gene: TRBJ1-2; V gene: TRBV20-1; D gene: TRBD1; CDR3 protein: CSARARRRGLLGYTF; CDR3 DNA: TGCAGTGCTAGGGCCCGGCGGAGGGGGCTTCTTGGCTACACCTTC
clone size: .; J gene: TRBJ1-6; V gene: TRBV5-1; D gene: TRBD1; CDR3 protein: CASRRDRDSPLHF; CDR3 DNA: TGCGCCAGCAGACGAGACAGGGATTCACCCCTCCACTTT
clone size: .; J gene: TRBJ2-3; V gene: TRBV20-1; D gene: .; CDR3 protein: CSALRAGDTQYF; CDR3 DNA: TGCAGTGCTCTCCGAGCCGGGGATACGCAGTATTTT
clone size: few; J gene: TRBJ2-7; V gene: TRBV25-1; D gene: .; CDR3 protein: CASSELRGAYYEQYF; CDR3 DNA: TGTGCCAGCAGTGAATTGAGGGGGGCATATTACGAGCAGTACTTC
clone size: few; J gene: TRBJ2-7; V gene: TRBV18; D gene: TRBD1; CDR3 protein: CASSPLRTGLGVYEQYF; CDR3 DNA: TGTGCCAGCTCACCCCTAAGGACAGGGCTTGGAGTATACGAGCAGTACTTC
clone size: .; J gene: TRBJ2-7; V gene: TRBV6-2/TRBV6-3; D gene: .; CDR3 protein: CASSYSAGSTYEQYF; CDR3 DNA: TGTGCCAGCAGTTACTCCGCCGGGAGTACCTACGAGCAGTACTTC
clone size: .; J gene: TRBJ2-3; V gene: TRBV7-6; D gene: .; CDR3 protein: CASSLYGASTDTQYF; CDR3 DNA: TGTGCCAGCAGCTTGTACGGGGCGAGCACAGATACGCAGTATTTT